Sequencing of this TCR beta chain was carried out in a study of Graves' ophthalmopathy and Graves' hyperthyroidism. Study context: If no ophthalmopathy appeared within 18 months of follow-up, hyperthyroidism was termed stable. Study conclusions and caveats: Ophthalmopathy was separated from stable hyperthyroidism by a 13-signature model with over 85% sensitivity and around 81% specificity. A majority of expanded thyroid clonotypes exceeding 0.001 frequency were likewise present in blood.

Trimming stripped 3 bases from V and 7 bases from J, with 10 bases between. The CDR3 is made up of 12 amino acids. Germline V gene lookup returns CDR1 DFQATT and CDR2 SNEGSKA (reference sequence). Investigators amplified TCR beta CDR3 regions from RNA transcripts. Investigators did first-round RT-PCR with HTBI primers, then second-round multiplex PCR. TCRdb analysed the multiplex PCR reads with MiXCR anew, one entry per CDR3 protein. The table records 450,000 to 600,000 distinct CDR3 sequences, approximately 35% of them present only once. This clonotype has at least ten counts. Its antigen is unidentified.

The chain has TRBV20-1 and TRBJ1-5; D ambiguous. The origin of this receptor is an adult man with Graves' hyperthyroidism. The sample comprised peripheral blood or thyroid tissue (not recorded which). The CDR3 loop reads CSASGSGQPQHF. The CDR3 coding sequence is TGCAGTGCTAGTGGGTCCGGGCAGCCCCAGCATTTT.